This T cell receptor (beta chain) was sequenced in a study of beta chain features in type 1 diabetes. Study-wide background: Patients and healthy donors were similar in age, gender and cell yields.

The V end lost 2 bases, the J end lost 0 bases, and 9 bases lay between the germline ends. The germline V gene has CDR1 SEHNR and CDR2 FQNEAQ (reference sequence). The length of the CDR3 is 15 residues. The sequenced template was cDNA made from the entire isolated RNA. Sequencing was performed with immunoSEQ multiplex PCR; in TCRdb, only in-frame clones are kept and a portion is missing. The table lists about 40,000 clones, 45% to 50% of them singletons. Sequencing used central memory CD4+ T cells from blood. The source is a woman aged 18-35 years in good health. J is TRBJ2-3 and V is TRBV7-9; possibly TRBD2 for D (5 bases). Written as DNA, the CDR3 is TGTGCCAGCAGCTTATGGAGAGGGAGCACAGATACGCAGTATTTT. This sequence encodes CASSLWRGSTDTQYF.